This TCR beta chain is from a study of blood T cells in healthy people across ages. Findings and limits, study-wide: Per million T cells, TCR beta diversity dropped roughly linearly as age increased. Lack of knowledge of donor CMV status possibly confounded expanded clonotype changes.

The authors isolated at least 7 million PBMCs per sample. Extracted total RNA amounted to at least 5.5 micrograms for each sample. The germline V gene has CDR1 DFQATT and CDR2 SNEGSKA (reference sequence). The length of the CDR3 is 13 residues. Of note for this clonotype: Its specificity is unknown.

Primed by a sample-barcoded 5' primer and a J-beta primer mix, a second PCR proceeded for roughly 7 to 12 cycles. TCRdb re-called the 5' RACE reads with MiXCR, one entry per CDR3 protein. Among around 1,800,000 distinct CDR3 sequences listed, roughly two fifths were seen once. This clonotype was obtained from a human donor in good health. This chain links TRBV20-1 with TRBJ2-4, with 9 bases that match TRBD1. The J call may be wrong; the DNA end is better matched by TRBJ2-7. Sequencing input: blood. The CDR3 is CSAIRQGGYEQYF. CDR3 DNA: TGCAGTGCTATCAGACAGGGGGGCTACGAGCAGTACTTC.